A single sample is the source of the 3 T cell receptor beta chains below, sequenced in a study of blood T cell repertoires in COVID-19. TCRdb keeps only in-frame clones here, not all; method: immunoSEQ multiplex PCR. In the table there are 180,000 or so clones, about 81% of which are singletons. Material: peripheral blood. These receptors all come from a woman aged 65 to 85 with acute or convalescent COVID-19.

The chain has TRBV7-2 and TRBJ2-3, with 7 positions matching TRBD2. CDR1 is SGHTA and CDR2 is FQGNSA in the germline V gene. The length of the CDR3 is 17 residues. After removal of 5 bases from V and 4 bases from J, the junction contained 15 bases not matched to a gene. The CDR3 reads CASSLRTSRMVPDTQYF. The CDR3 nucleotides read TGTGCCAGCAGCCTCCGGACTAGTCGTATGGTCCCAGATACGCAGTATTTT.

The chain couples TRBV6-4 to TRBJ1-5, with D perhaps TRBD1 (6 bases). The germline V gene has CDR1 MRHNA and CDR2 SNTAGT. V shed 0 bases and J shed 1 base, with 16 bases lying between them. This CDR3 region has 18 residues. CDR3 protein: CASSDSPGTQGSNQPQHF. CDR3 bases: TGTGCCAGCAGTGACTCCCCAGGAACCCAGGGGAGCAATCAGCCCCAGCATTTT.

V is TRBV2 and J is TRBJ1-6; 8 bases map to TRBD1. J was trimmed by 7 bases and V by 5 bases; bases with no gene match: 7. The germline V gene encodes CDR1 SNHLY and CDR2 FYNNEI. The CDR3 covers 15 residues. DNA of the CDR3: TGTGCCAGCAGTCCCAGGACAGGGAGAAATTCACCCCTCCACTTT. As protein: CASSPRTGRNSPLHF.